The 28 T cell receptor beta chains below all came from one sample that was sequenced in a study of regulatory T cells in long-lasting Graves disease. Time point: newly diagnosed GD, antithyroid drugs for less than 3 months. RNA from PBMCs was the source of the TCR library. Construction of the TCR beta libraries employed iRepertoire HTBI primers in conjunction with Arm-PCR of CDR3 regions. One entry per CDR3 protein, called by TCRdb with MiXCR from the multiplex PCR reads. The sample lists approximately 460,000 distinct CDR3 sequences, less than 20% occurring once. These data also formed part of another study, on T cells in Graves' hyperthyroidism and ophthalmopathy.

This specimen consisted of peripheral blood mononuclear cells (PBMCs), obtained at new diagnosis, from a patient treated with antithyroid drugs. The receptors stem from a young woman with Graves disease.

The chain uses TRBV12-3 or TRBV12-4 and TRBJ2-7; TRBD2 might be the D (5 bases). CDR3 length: 12 residues. Trimming removed 6 bases at V and 3 bases at J, with 9 bases between. The CDR3 sequence: CASSPRVYEQYF. The CDR3 coding sequence is TGTGCCAGCAGCCCGAGGGTCTACGAGCAGTACTTC.

This clonotype appeared many times. The chain uses TRBV20-1 and TRBJ1-1; 8 positions match TRBD1. The V gene end was trimmed by 5 bases and the J gene end by 5 bases; junction bases not matched to a gene: 10. The germline gives CDR1 DFQATT, CDR2 SNEGSKA (reference sequence). The CDR3 loop spans 14 amino acids. Written as DNA, the CDR3 is TGCAGTGCTTTGGAGGCCAGGGGGCTGACTGAAGCTTTCTTT. Translated, it gives CSALEARGLTEAFF.

Points on this clonotype: Because it lacks the conserved phenylalanine or tryptophan at the end, this CDR3 is likely a read error. The chain carries TRBV5-4 and TRBJ2-1; D gene ambiguous. The germline CDR1 and CDR2 sequences are SGHNT and YYREEE (reference sequence). The CDR3 extends over 13 amino acids. With 4 bases removed from V and 10 bases from J, the gap between germline ends came to 15 bases. This chain's CDR3 is CASSVTRSWEQFS. CDR3 DNA sequence: TGTGCCAGCAGCGTGACGAGATCCTGGGAGCAGTTCTCC.

This clonotype occurred many times. The V gene is TRBV5-1, the J gene TRBJ2-7; D possibly matches TRBD1 or TRBD2 (5 bases each). This CDR3 has 15 residues. Germline V CDR1 and CDR2: SGHRS, YFSETQ. V was trimmed by 1 base and J by 2 bases, leaving 13 bases between them. DNA for the CDR3: TGCGCCAGCAGCTTGTGGGGGAGTGGAGCCTACGAGCAGTACTTC. As protein: CASSLWGSGAYEQYF.

The V gene is TRBV9, the J gene TRBJ2-1; TRBD2 aligns across 10 bases. This CDR3 contains 15 residues. Germline V CDR1 and CDR2: SGDLS, YYNGEE. Trimming removed 0 bases from V and 7 bases from J; junction bases left unmatched: 4. The CDR3 DNA reads TGTGCCAGCAGCGTAGAACTAGCGGGACCTAATGAGCAGTTCTTC. It translates to CASSVELAGPNEQFF. Supplemented by reference TRBV9 and TRBJ2-1, the full variable domain reads DSGVTQTPKHLITATGQRVTLRCSPRSGDLSVYWYQQSLDQGLQFLIQYYNGEERAKGNILERFSAQQFPDLHSELNLSSLELGDSALYFCASSVELAGPNEQFFGPGTRLTVL.

This clonotype was detected many times. The chain couples TRBV18 to TRBJ1-1; 10 positions match TRBD1. CDR3 size: 13 residues. Germline CDR1 and CDR2: KGHSH and LQKENI. V lost 8 bases, J lost 0 bases, and 0 bases stayed unmatched. As DNA, the CDR3 is TGTGCCAGCGGGACAGGGGTGAACACTGAAGCTTTCTTT. As protein: CASGTGVNTEAFF.

This clonotype was observed at least ten times. The chain combines TRBV7-3 with TRBJ2-3, with D perhaps TRBD2 (7 bases). Trimming removed 5 bases from V and 6 bases from J, with 15 bases in between. The CDR3 spans 14 residues. CDR1 SGHTA and CDR2 FQGTGA come from the germline V gene. DNA for the CDR3: TGTGCCAGCAGCCCCGCGGGGGCAGGGGATACGCAGTATTTT. Protein: CASSPAGAGDTQYF.

This clonotype appeared a few times. V gene TRBV28 combines with J gene TRBJ1-2; D is perhaps TRBD1 (5 bases). With 6 bases removed from V and 0 bases from J, the gap between germline ends came to 20 bases. CDR3 length: 17 amino acids. The germline V gene encodes CDR1 MDHEN and CDR2 SYDVKM. Written as DNA, the CDR3 is TGTGCCAGCAGCCCCATCCCCACCGGGGGAGCTAACTATGGCTACACCTTC. It encodes CASSPIPTGGANYGYTF.

In its sample, this clonotype was seen many times. This rearrangement joins TRBV7-6 to TRBJ2-6, with D tentatively TRBD2 (5 bases). The CDR3 covers 16 residues. Deletions cut 5 bases from V and 1 base from J, with 12 bases between. The germline gives CDR1 SGHVS, CDR2 FNYEAQ. The chain's CDR3 is CASSRSRGSGANVLTF. The CDR3 DNA reads as TGTGCCAGCAGCCGGTCCCGCGGGTCTGGGGCCAACGTCCTGACTTTC.

This clonotype was observed many times. V is TRBV28 and J is TRBJ2-5, with TRBD1 identical over 9 bases. The CDR3 contains 14 residues. Germline CDR1 MDHEN, CDR2 SYDVKM. V shed 6 bases, J shed 5 bases, and the junction held 7 bases outside the gene matches. CDR3 region: CASRGTGRGETQYF. CDR3 DNA sequence: TGTGCCAGCAGAGGGACAGGGCGAGGGGAGACCCAGTACTTC.

Here the CDR3 reads CASSRPGRINYGYTF. For the CDR3, the DNA is TGTGCCAGCAGCCGCCCTGGTCGTATTAACTATGGCTACACCTTC. This chain connects TRBV6-1 to TRBJ1-2; the D is unclear. Germline loops: CDR1 MNHNS, CDR2 SASEGT. The CDR3 sequence is 15 residues long. V lost 6 bases and J lost 1, with 15 bases in between.

The table lists this clonotype with a few counts. The chain carries TRBV19 and TRBJ1-2; D is undetermined. The CDR3 has 14 residues. V was shortened by 7 bases and J by 4 bases, with 16 bases between the two germline ends. Germline V gives CDR1 LNHDA, CDR2 SQIVND (reference sequence). CDR3 bases: TGTGCCAGTACCCCCGGGAGCACTACCTATGGCTACACCTTC. It specifies CASTPGSTTYGYTF.

This clonotype has a count of ten or more. J is TRBJ2-1 and V is TRBV18, with D uncertain. The CDR3 spans 13 residues. Germline V gives CDR1 KGHSH, CDR2 LQKENI. V was cut by 5 bases and J by 0 bases, with 5 bases left in between. In DNA, the CDR3 is TGTGCCAGCTCATCGGTCTCCTACAATGAGCAGTTCTTC. Translated: CASSSVSYNEQFF.

This clonotype has more than one count but fewer than ten. This chain links TRBV6-5 with TRBJ1-2; possibly TRBD1 for D (6 bases). Trimming took off 0 bases at V and 3 bases at J, with 8 bases between the two ends. The CDR3 totals 14 residues. The V gene's germline CDR1 is MNHEY and CDR2 SVGAGI. CDR3 bases: TGTGCCAGCAGTTACTCCCGGGGGCACTATGGCTACACCTTC. It is translated as CASSYSRGHYGYTF.

The gene calls are TRBV19 and TRBJ2-7, with 9 positions matching TRBD1. V trimming: 4 bases; J trimming: 2 bases; junction bases outside the gene matches: 3. The CDR3 is 14 amino acids. CDR1 LNHDA and CDR2 SQIVND come from the germline V gene (reference sequence). The DNA for the CDR3 is TGTGCCAGTAGTACCAGACAGGGGGCCTACGAGCAGTACTTC. This codes for CASSTRQGAYEQYF.

This clonotype occurred many times. J is TRBJ2-7 and V is TRBV28; 12 nucleotides match TRBD2. The V and J ends lost 6 bases and 5 bases, in that order; junction bases with no gene match: 5. The germline gives CDR1 MDHEN, CDR2 SYDVKM. The length of the CDR3 is 14 residues. DNA for the CDR3: TGTGCCAGCAGCCTGACTAGCGGGAGCCACGAGCAGTACTTC. Protein sequence: CASSLTSGSHEQYF.

At least ten counts were recorded for this clonotype. The CDR3 DNA reads as TGCAGTGCCCGGGGGGGACTAGCGGGGATGACAGATACGCAGTATTTT. Protein: CSARGGLAGMTDTQYF. V gene TRBV20-1 combines with J gene TRBJ2-3; 13 nucleotides match TRBD2. Germline trimming cut 6 bases from V and 3 bases from J; bases unmatched to any gene: 9. The CDR3 loop spans 16 amino acids. Per the germline V gene, CDR1 is DFQATT and CDR2 is SNEGSKA (reference sequence).

The chain is built from TRBV4-3 and TRBJ2-6; perhaps TRBD2 as D (5 bases). The CDR3 extends over 17 amino acids. Trimming pared 3 bases from V and 5 bases from J, leaving 17 bases between. Germline CDR1 LGHNA, CDR2 YSLEER. This chain's CDR3 is CASSQARESVWANVLTF. CDR3 coding DNA: TGCGCCAGCAGCCAGGCCCGGGAAAGTGTCTGGGCCAACGTCCTGACTTTC.

This clonotype has at least ten counts. The CDR3 here is CASSLMGKSTGELFF. CDR3 coding DNA: TGTGCCAGCAGCTTAATGGGGAAGAGCACCGGGGAGCTGTTTTTT. V gene TRBV7-8 combines with J gene TRBJ2-2; D is ambiguous. Germline CDR1 SGHVS, CDR2 FQNEAQ. This CDR3 has 15 amino acids. V gave up 2 bases and J gave up 4 bases, with 11 bases separating them.

This clonotype appeared many times. V is TRBV12-3 or TRBV12-4 and J is TRBJ2-7; 7 bases align to TRBD2. V lost 3 bases and J lost 3; bases outside the gene matches: 8. There are 15 residues in the CDR3. CDR3 amino acids: CASSFSGRPRYEQYF. The CDR3 DNA reads as TGTGCCAGCAGTTTTAGCGGGCGCCCCCGCTACGAGCAGTACTTC.

There are a few counts of this clonotype. The chain employs TRBV19 and TRBJ1-3; D uncertain. V was cut by 4 bases and J by 0 bases, with 10 bases left in between. Germline assignment: CDR1 LNHDA and CDR2 SQIVND (reference sequence). CDR3 length equals 15 residues. Here the CDR3 DNA reads TGTGCCAGTAGTAAAGGACTGAACTCTGGAAACACCATATATTTT. Translating it yields CASSKGLNSGNTIYF. Full variable domain (outside the CDR3, taken from reference TRBV19 and TRBJ1-3): DGGITQSPKYLFRKEGQNVTLSCEQNLNHDAMYWYRQDPGQGLRLIYYSQIVNDFQKGDIAEGYSVSREKKESFPLTVTSAQKNPTAFYLCASSKGLNSGNTIYFGEGSWLTVV.

This clonotype came up many times. The chain is built from TRBV28 and TRBJ2-1; D unresolved. Trimming pared 4 bases from V and 4 bases from J, leaving 17 bases between. This CDR3 comprises 16 residues. Per the germline V gene, CDR1 is MDHEN and CDR2 is SYDVKM. The chain's CDR3 is CASSCVESLGYNEQFF. In DNA, the CDR3 is TGTGCCAGCAGTTGCGTTGAGTCCCTCGGTTACAATGAGCAGTTCTTC.

This clonotype occurred many times. The chain uses TRBV10-3 and TRBJ2-1; 10 positions match TRBD2. This CDR3 spans 15 amino acids. With V trimmed by 3 bases and J by 9 bases, 8 bases remained unmatched. CDR1 and CDR2 (germline): ENHRY, SYGVKD. CDR3 protein: CAISEQLAGVSEQFF. DNA of the CDR3: TGTGCCATCAGTGAACAGCTAGCGGGAGTAAGTGAGCAGTTCTTC.

The chain couples TRBV20-1 to TRBJ2-1; TRBD2 aligns across 8 bases. The ends lost 5 bases at V and 9 bases at J; junction bases unmatched: 12. The germline gives CDR1 DFQATT, CDR2 SNEGSKA (reference sequence). The CDR3 covers 14 residues. CDR3 sequence: CSAPRGSGSSEQFF. The CDR3 DNA is TGCAGTGCTCCCCGGGGGAGCGGGAGTTCTGAGCAGTTCTTC.

This clonotype was counted a few times. V usage is TRBV7-3 and J usage is TRBJ2-3; no firm D call. V was pared by 3 bases and J by 5 bases, with 9 bases between. CDR3 length equals 13 residues. Germline CDR1 is SGHTA and CDR2 is FQGTGA. CDR3 amino acids: CASSFSLGDTQYF. As DNA, the CDR3 is TGTGCCAGCAGCTTCTCTTTGGGAGATACGCAGTATTTT.

This clonotype has at least ten counts. The chain combines TRBV12-3 or TRBV12-4 with TRBJ2-5; no clear D gene. Trimming took off 5 bases at V and 5 bases at J, with 12 bases between the two ends. This CDR3 has 13 residues. The CDR3 DNA reads TGTGCCAGCAGTACGACAATCCCTGAGACCCAGTACTTC. Amino acids: CASSTTIPETQYF.

This clonotype was recorded a few times. V usage is TRBV10-3 and J usage is TRBJ2-1; D is possibly TRBD2 (5 bases). Trimming took off 6 bases at V and 5 bases at J, with 5 bases between the two ends. Germline values: CDR1 ENHRY, CDR2 SYGVKD. This CDR3 spans 11 amino acids. The CDR3 loop is CAISGDNEQFF. Here the CDR3 DNA reads TGTGCCATCAGCGGGGACAATGAGCAGTTCTTC.

With regard to this clonotype: A single base separates this from a much larger clone, so it may be a read error. The gene calls are TRBV11-1 and TRBJ2-1; 10 nucleotides agree with TRBD2. Per the germline V gene, CDR1 is SGHAT and CDR2 is FQDESV (reference sequence). This CDR3 contains 13 residues. CDR3 bases: TGTGCCAGCAGCTCGGGACTAGCGAATGGGCAGTTCTTC. Protein sequence: CASSSGLANGQFF.